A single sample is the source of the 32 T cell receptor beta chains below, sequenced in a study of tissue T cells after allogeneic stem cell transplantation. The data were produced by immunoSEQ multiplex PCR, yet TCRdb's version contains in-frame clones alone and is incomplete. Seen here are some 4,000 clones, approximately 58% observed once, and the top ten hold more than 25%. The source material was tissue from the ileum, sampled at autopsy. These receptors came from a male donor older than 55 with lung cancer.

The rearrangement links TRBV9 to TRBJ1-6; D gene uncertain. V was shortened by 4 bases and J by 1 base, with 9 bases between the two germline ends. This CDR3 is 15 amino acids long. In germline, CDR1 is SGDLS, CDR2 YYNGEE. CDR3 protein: CASSHPTSYNSPLHF. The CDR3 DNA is TGTGCCAGCAGCCACCCCACGTCCTATAATTCACCCCTCCACTTT.

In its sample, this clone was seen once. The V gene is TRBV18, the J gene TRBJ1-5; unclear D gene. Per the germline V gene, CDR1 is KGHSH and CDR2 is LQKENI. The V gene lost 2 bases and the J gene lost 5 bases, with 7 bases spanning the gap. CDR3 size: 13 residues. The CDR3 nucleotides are TGTGCCAGCTCACCAAGCATGGATCAGCCCCAGCATTTT. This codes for CASSPSMDQPQHF.

Here the CDR3 reads CASTRTGRYGYTF. As DNA, the CDR3 is TGTGCCAGCACCCGGACAGGGCGCTATGGCTACACCTTC. V and J are TRBV12-3 or TRBV12-4 and TRBJ1-2; 8 nucleotides line up with TRBD1. V trimming: 7 bases; J trimming: 4 bases; junction bases outside the gene matches: 5. This CDR3 contains 13 residues.

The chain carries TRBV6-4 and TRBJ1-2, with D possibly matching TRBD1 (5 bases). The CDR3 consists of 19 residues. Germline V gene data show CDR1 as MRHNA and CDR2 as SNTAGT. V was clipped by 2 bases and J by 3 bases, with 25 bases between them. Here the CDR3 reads CASSDRIGAEVIYYYGYTF. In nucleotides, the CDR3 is TGTGCCAGCAGTGACAGGATCGGGGCGGAGGTTATTTACTACTATGGCTACACCTTC.

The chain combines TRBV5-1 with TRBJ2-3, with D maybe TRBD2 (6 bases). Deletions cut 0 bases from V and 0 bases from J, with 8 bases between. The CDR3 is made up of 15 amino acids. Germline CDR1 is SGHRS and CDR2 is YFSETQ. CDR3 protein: CASSLAAGSTDTQYF. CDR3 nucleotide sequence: TGCGCCAGCAGCTTGGCTGCGGGGAGCACAGATACGCAGTATTTT.

The CDR3 sequence is CASSEAPGGNGYTF. The CDR3 bases are TGTGCCAGCAGTGAAGCGCCCGGGGGGAATGGCTACACCTTC. The chain is built from TRBV6-1 and TRBJ1-2, with D maybe TRBD1 (5 bases). Per the germline V gene, CDR1 is MNHNS and CDR2 is SASEGT. There are 14 residues in the CDR3. Trimming stripped 0 bases from V and 6 bases from J, with 11 bases between.

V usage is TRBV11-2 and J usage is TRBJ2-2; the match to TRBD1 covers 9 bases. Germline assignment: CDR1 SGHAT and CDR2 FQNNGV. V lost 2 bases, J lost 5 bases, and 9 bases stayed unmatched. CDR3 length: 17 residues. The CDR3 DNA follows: TGTGCCAGCAGCTTAATCGTTGGGACAGGGCCGACCGGGGAGCTGTTTTTT. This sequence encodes CASSLIVGTGPTGELFF.

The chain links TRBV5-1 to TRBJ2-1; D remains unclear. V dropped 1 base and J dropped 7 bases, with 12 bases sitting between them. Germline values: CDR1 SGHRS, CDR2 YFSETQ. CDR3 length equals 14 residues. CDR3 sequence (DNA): TGCGCCAGCAGCTTGAACGGTATGGGGAATGAGCAGTTCTTC. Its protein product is CASSLNGMGNEQFF.

CDR3: CASSNNSGRAFIEQFF. The CDR3 nucleotides are TGTGCCAGCAGCAACAATAGCGGGAGGGCCTTCATTGAGCAGTTCTTC. This rearrangement joins TRBV21-1 to TRBJ2-1; TRBD2, the table's D call, was not compared with the DNA. TRBV21-1 has pseudogene status. The CDR3 length is 16 residues.

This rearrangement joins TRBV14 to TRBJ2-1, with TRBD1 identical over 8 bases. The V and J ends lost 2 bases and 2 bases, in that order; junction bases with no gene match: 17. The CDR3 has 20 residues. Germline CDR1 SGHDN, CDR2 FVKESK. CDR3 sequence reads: CASSQLGQGARSFTYNEQFF. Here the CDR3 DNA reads TGTGCCAGCAGCCAATTGGGCCAGGGGGCGCGAAGTTTTACCTACAATGAGCAGTTCTTC.

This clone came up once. The CDR3 DNA is TGCAGCGCAGATGGGGGCGGGGAGCTGTTTTTT. This encodes CSADGGGELFF. This rearrangement joins TRBV29-1 to TRBJ2-2; D possibly matches TRBD1 or TRBD2 (5 bases each). The length of the CDR3 is 11 residues. The V and J ends lost 7 bases and 7 bases respectively, with 10 bases between them. Germline CDR1 reads SQVTM; CDR2 reads ANQGSEA.

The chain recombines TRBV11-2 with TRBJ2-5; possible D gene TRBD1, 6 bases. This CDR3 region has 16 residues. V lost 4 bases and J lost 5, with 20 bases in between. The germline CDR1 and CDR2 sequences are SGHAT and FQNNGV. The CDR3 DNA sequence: TGTGCCAGCAGCTCCTCACAGGGTCAGATCGGGGAGACCCAGTACTTC. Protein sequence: CASSSSQGQIGETQYF. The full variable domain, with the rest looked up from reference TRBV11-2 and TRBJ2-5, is EAGVAQSPRYKIIEKRQSVAFWCNPISGHATLYWYQQILGQGPKLLIQFQNNGVVDDSQLPKDRFSAERLKGVDSTLKIQPAKLEDSAVYLCASSSSQGQIGETQYFGPGTRLLVL.

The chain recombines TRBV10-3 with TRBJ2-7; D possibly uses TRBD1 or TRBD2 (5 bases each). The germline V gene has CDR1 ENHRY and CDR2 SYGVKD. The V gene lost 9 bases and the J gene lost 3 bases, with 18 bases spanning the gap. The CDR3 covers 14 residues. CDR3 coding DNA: TGTGCCATGGGTCGAGGGGACGGTGTCTACGAGCAGTACTTC. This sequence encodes CAMGRGDGVYEQYF.

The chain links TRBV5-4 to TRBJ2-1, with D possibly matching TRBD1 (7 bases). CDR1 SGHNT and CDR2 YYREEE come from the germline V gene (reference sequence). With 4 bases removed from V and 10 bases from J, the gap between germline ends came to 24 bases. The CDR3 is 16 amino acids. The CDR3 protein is CASSKGGTEKRGEQFF. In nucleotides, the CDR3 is TGTGCCAGCAGCAAAGGAGGGACAGAAAAACGGGGCGAGCAGTTCTTC.

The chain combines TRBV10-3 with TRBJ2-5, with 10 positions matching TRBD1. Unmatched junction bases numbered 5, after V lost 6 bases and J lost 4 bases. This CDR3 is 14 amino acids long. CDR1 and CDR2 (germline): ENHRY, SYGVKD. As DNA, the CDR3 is TGTGCCATCAGAGCCGGGACAGGGGCAGAGACCCAGTACTTC. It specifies CAIRAGTGAETQYF.

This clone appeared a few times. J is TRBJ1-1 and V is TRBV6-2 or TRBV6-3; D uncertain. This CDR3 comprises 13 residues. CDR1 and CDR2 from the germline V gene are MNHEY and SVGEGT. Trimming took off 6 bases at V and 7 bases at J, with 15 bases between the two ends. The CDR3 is CASSTSERGEAFF. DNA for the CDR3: TGTGCCAGCAGCACCTCTGAGCGAGGTGAAGCTTTCTTT.

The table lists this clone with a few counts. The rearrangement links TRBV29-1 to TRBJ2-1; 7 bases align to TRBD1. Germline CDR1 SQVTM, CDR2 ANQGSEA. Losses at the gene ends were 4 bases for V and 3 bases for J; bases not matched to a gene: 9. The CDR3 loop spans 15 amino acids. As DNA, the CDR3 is TGCAGCGTTGCTTTACGGGACAGCAACTACAATGAGCAGTTCTTC. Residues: CSVALRDSNYNEQFF.

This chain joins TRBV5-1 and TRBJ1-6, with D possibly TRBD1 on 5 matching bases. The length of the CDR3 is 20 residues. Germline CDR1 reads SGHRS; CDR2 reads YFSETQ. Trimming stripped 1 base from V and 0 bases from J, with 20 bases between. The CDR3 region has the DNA TGCGCCAGCAGCTTGAAATCTAGGGGCTCTCAGAGCTCCTATAATTCACCCCTCCACTTT. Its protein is CASSLKSRGSQSSYNSPLHF.

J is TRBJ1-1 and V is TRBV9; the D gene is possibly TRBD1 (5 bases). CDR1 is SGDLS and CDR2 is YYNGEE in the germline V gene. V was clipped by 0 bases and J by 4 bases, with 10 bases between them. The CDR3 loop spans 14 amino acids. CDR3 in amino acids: CASSVGGRGTEAFF. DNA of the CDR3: TGTGCCAGCAGCGTAGGAGGTAGGGGCACTGAAGCTTTCTTT.

CDR3 bases: TGTGCCAGCAGCGCCCGGGGCGGGTCCTACGAGCAGTACTTC. It codes for CASSARGGSYEQYF. This chain uses TRBV9 with TRBJ2-7, with D possibly being TRBD1 or TRBD2 (5 bases each). The V end lost 3 bases, the J end lost 1 base, and 11 bases lay between the germline ends. Germline CDR1 is SGDLS and CDR2 is YYNGEE. This CDR3 spans 14 amino acids.

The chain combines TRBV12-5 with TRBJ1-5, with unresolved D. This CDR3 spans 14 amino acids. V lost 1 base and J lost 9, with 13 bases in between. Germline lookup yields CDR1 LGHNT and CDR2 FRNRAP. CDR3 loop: CASGLGARQWPQHF. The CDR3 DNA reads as TGTGCTAGTGGTTTGGGGGCCCGCCAGTGGCCCCAGCATTTT.

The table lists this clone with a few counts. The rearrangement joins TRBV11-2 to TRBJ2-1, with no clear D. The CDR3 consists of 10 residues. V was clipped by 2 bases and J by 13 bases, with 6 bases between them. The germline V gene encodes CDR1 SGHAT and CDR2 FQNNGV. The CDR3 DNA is TGTGCCAGCAGCTTAACTGAACAGTTCTTC. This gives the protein CASSLTEQFF.

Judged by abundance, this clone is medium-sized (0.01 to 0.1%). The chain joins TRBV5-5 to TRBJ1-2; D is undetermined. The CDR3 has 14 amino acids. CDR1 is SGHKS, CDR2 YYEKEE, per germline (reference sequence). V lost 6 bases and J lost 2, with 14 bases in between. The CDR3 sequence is CASILADLNYGYTF. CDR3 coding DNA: TGTGCCAGCATTCTGGCAGATCTAAACTATGGCTACACCTTC.

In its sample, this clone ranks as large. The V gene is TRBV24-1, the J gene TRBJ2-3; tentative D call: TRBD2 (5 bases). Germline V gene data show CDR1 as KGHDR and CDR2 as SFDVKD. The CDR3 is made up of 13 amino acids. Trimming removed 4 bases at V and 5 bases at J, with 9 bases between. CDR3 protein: CATSDLLEDTQYF. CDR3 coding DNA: TGTGCCACCAGTGACTTACTAGAAGATACGCAGTATTTT.

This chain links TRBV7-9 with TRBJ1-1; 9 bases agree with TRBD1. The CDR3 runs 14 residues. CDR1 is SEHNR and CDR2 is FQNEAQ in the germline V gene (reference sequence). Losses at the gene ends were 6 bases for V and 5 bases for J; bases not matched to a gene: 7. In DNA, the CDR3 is TGTGCCAGCAGACCTGGACAGGGGCAGACTGAAGCTTTCTTT. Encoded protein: CASRPGQGQTEAFF.

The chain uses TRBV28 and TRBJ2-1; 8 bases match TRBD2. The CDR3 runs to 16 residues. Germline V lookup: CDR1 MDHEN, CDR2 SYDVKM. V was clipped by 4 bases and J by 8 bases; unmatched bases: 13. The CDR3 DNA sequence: TGTGCCAGCAGTTCTCATATTCTTACTAGCGGCGATGAGCAGTTCTTC. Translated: CASSSHILTSGDEQFF.

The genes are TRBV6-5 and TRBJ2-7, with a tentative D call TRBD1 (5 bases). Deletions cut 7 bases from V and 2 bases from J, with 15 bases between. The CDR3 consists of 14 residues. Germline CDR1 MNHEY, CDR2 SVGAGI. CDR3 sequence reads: CASKRTAGTYEQYF. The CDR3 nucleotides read TGTGCCAGCAAAAGGACGGCAGGGACCTACGAGCAGTACTTC.

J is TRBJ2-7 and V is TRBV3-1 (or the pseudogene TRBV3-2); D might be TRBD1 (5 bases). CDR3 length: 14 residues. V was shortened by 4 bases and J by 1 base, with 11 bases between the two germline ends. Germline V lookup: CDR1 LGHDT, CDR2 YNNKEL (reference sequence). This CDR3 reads CASSRGHASYEQYF. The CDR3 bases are TGTGCCAGCAGCCGAGGACATGCTTCCTACGAGCAGTACTTC.

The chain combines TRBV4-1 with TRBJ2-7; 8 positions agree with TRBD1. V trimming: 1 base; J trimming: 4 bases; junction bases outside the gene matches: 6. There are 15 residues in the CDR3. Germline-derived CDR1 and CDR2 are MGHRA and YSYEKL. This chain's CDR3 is CASSQVVRGQYEQYF. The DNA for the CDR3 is TGCGCCAGCAGCCAAGTTGTCAGGGGGCAGTACGAGCAGTACTTC.

The CDR3 loop reads CASSQPQETQYF. Here the CDR3 DNA reads TGTGCCAGCAGCCAACCCCAAGAGACCCAGTACTTC. V is TRBV3-1 (or the pseudogene TRBV3-2) and J is TRBJ2-5; D is unresolved. CDR1 and CDR2 from the germline V gene are LGHDT and YNNKEL (reference sequence). V lost 2 bases, J lost 1 base, and 2 bases lay in between. CDR3 length equals 12 residues.

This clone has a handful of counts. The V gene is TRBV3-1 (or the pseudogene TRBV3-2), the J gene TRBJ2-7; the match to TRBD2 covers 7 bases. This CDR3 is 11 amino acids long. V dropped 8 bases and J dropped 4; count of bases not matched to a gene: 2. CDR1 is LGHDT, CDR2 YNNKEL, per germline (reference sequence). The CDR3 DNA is TGTGCCAGCGGGGACTATTACGAGCAGTACTTC. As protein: CASGDYYEQYF.

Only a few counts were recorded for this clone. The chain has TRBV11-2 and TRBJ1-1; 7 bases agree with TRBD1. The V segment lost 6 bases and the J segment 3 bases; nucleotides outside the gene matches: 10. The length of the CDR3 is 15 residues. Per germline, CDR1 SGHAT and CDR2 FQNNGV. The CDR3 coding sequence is TGTGCCAGCAGTCAAGACAGGGCCCGGCACACTGAAGCTTTCTTT. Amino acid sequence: CASSQDRARHTEAFF.